This T cell receptor (beta chain) was profiled in a study of technical replicates of blood from a handful of donors. Germline V gives CDR1 SGDLS, CDR2 YYNGEE. The CDR3 sequence is 13 residues long. V was pared by 3 bases and J by 3 bases, with 10 bases between. The data were produced by immunoSEQ multiplex PCR, yet TCRdb's version contains in-frame clones alone and is incomplete. The profile shows 55,000 to 85,000 clones, approximately 96% of them singletons. Specimen: T cells isolated from PBMCs. This TCR was sampled from a human donor in good health. This chain uses TRBV9 with TRBJ2-7; weak D call: TRBD2 (6 bases). The CDR3: CASSAGEFYEQYF. The CDR3 nucleotides read TGTGCCAGCAGCGCGGGGGAGTTCTACGAGCAGTACTTC.